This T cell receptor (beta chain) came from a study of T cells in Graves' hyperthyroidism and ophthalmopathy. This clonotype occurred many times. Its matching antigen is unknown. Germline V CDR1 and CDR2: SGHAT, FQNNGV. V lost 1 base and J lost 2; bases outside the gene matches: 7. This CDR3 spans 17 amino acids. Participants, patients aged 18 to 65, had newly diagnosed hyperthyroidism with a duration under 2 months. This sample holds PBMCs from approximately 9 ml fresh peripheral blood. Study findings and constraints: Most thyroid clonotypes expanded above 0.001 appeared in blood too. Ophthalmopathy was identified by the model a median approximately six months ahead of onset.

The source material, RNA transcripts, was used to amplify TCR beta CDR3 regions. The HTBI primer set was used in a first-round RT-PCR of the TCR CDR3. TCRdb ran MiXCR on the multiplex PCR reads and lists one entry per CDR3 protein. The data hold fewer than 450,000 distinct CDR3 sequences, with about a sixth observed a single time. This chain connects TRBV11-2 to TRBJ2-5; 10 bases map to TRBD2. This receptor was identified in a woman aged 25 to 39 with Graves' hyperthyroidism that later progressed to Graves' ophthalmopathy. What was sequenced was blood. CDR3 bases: TGTGCCAGCAGCTTAGTCGGTTCTAGCGGGAGTCAAGAGACCCAGTACTTC. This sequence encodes CASSLVGSSGSQETQYF. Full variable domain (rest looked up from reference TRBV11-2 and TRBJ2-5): EAGVAQSPRYKIIEKRQSVAFWCNPISGHATLYWYQQILGQGPKLLIQFQNNGVVDDSQLPKDRFSAERLKGVDSTLKIQPAKLEDSAVYLCASSLVGSSGSQETQYFGPGTRLLVL.